This is a list of T cell receptor beta chains from one sample in a study of cytomegalovirus exposure and HLA in healthy donors. This table comes from immunoSEQ multiplex PCR, and its TCRdb copy is limited to in-frame clones, with some not included. The table has 100,000 or so clones, roughly 73% seen once. The specimen sequenced was PBMCs. These receptors were taken from a woman between 35 and 50 years old in good health and CMV-seropositive. CDR3s include the opening cysteine and the closing phenylalanine or tryptophan. The D gene is left open where the match is weak. Size tells how often a clone was seen (once, few, many) or the class of an expanded clone, and some rows leave it out.

TRBD2 | - | TRBJ2-2 | TRBV11-2 | CASSLTPTSGGVGELFF | TGTGCCAGCAGCTTAACCCCGACTAGCGGGGGTGTCGGGGAGCTGTTTTTT
- | - | TRBJ1-5 | TRBV28 | CASGLLNQPQHF | TGTGCCAGCGGCCTTCTGAATCAGCCCCAGCATTTT
- | - | TRBJ1-1 | TRBV5-1 | CASRGFRGQMNTEAFF | TGCGCCAGCAGGGGGTTCAGAGGACAAATGAACACTGAAGCTTTCTTT
- | - | TRBJ2-6 | TRBV19 | CASSIASSGANVLTF | TGTGCCAGTAGTATTGCTAGCTCTGGGGCCAACGTCCTGACTTTC
- | few | TRBJ2-3 | TRBV7-2 | CASSLAGGSTDTQYF | TGTGCCAGCAGCTTAGCGGGGGGTAGCACAGATACGCAGTATTTT
TRBD2 | - | TRBJ2-5 | TRBV9 | CASSVGGGYGETQYF | TGTGCCAGCAGCGTAGGGGGGGGATACGGAGAGACCCAGTACTTC
TRBD2 | - | TRBJ2-1 | TRBV6-5 | CASSYSSVLAGSQFF | TGTGCCAGCAGTTACTCGAGCGTACTAGCGGGATCGCAGTTCTTC
TRBD1 | - | TRBJ1-1 | TRBV27 | CASSLWGTGGSEAFF | TGTGCCAGCAGTTTATGGGGGACAGGGGGTTCTGAAGCTTTCTTT
- | - | TRBJ2-7 | TRBV11-2 | CASTVDRREQYF | TGTGCCAGCACCGTTGACAGGCGCGAGCAGTACTTC
TRBD1 | - | TRBJ2-7 | TRBV27 | CASSLSRGRNEQYF | TGTGCCAGCAGTTTATCCAGGGGGCGCAACGAGCAGTACTTC
- | - | TRBJ2-7 | TRBV4-1 | CASSLGYSGSSYEQYF | TGCGCCAGCAGCCTGGGGTATAGCGGAAGCTCCTACGAGCAGTACTTC
TRBD1 | few | TRBJ2-1 | TRBV2 | CASSVEDRRRRSYNEQFF | TGTGCCAGCAGTGTAGAGGACAGGCGACGACGCTCCTACAATGAGCAGTTCTTC
TRBD1 | few | TRBJ2-2 | TRBV19 | CASSILDRGQVKVSGELFF | TGTGCCAGTAGTATTTTAGACAGGGGGCAGGTAAAGGTTTCCGGGGAGCTGTTTTTT
- | - | TRBJ2-7 | TRBV5-6 | CASSLAGSYEQYF | TGTGCCAGCAGCTTGGCAGGATCCTACGAGCAGTACTTC
TRBD2 | once | TRBJ2-7 | TRBV11-2 | CASRILAGSYEQYF | TGTGCCAGCCGAATTTTAGCGGGCTCCTACGAGCAGTACTTC
- | - | TRBJ1-1 | TRBV5-1 | CASSPRGGGTEAFF | TGCGCCAGCAGCCCCCGGGGAGGGGGAACTGAAGCTTTCTTT
- | - | TRBJ1-5 | TRBV5-1 | CASSLGTGPNQPQHF | TGCGCCAGCAGCTTAGGAACAGGGCCTAATCAGCCCCAGCATTTT
- | once | TRBJ2-2 | TRBV29-1 | CSVRIQNTGELFF | TGCAGCGTCAGGATTCAGAACACCGGGGAGCTGTTTTTT
- | once | TRBJ2-4 | TRBV19 | CASSIDPGTGTSRAF | TGTGCCAGTAGTATAGACCCCGGGACAGGGACTAGTAGGGCCTTC
TRBD1 | - | TRBJ1-2 | TRBV14 | CASSPRIGQGSILVGNYGYTF | TGTGCCAGCAGCCCCCGAATCGGACAGGGGTCGATTTTGGTAGGTAACTATGGCTACACCTTC
TRBD1 | - | TRBJ2-2 | TRBV18 | CASSPGQGAGELFF | TGTGCCAGCTCACCGGGACAGGGGGCCGGGGAGCTGTTTTTT
- | - | TRBJ2-3 | TRBV6-5 | CASSPRSGTDTQYF | TGTGCCAGCAGTCCCCGGTCGGGCACAGATACGCAGTATTTT
TRBD2 | - | TRBJ2-7 | TRBV11-2 | CASSATSGTSYEQYF | TGTGCCAGCAGCGCCACTAGCGGCACGTCCTACGAGCAGTACTTC
TRBD1 | - | TRBJ2-5 | TRBV6-1 | CASTETGTGEETQYF | TGTGCCAGCACCGAAACCGGGACAGGGGAAGAGACCCAGTACTTC
- | - | TRBJ1-1 | TRBV28 | CASRSSVNTEAFF | TGTGCCAGCAGGTCATCAGTGAACACTGAAGCTTTCTTT